The rows below give T cell receptor beta chains drawn from one sample of a study of tumor and adjacent non-tumor tissue in lung cancer. Via MiXCR, TCRdb re-called the multiplex PCR reads, giving one row per CDR3 protein. The sample records about 75,000 distinct CDR3 sequences, under 80% being singletons. Sequenced: lung tumor tissue. The receptors stem from a woman aged 50 to 60 with non-small cell lung cancer. Each CDR3 is given with its conserved first and last residue. Fields, in order: D gene, clone size, J gene, V gene, CDR3 DNA, CDR3 protein. The D gene is left open where the match is weak. Size is omitted from some rows. Given values are once, few, many or a class for expanded clones.

d_gene: .
abundance: once
j_gene: TRBJ1-1
v_gene: TRBV11-2
CDR3nt: TGTGTCAGCAGCCTGCTAATGCTGGGAACTGAAGCTTCCTTC
CDR3aa: CVSSLLMLGTEASF

d_gene: .
abundance: medium-sized
j_gene: TRBJ1-4
v_gene: TRBV14
CDR3nt: TGTGCCAGCAGCCAAGACCGCGCAGAGAGAAAACTGTTTTTT
CDR3aa: CASSQDRAERKLFF

d_gene: TRBD2
abundance: .
j_gene: TRBJ2-7
v_gene: TRBV29-1
CDR3nt: TGCAGCATCATCAGCGGGAGGGCAATCCACGAGGGATACTTC
CDR3aa: CSIISGRAIHEGYF

d_gene: .
abundance: .
j_gene: TRBJ2-1
v_gene: TRBV4-2
CDR3nt: TGTACCAGCAGCCAAGATTATGGGACCACCCTTTACAATGAGCAGTTCTTC
CDR3aa: CTSSQDYGTTLYNEQFF

d_gene: .
abundance: .
j_gene: TRBJ1-2
v_gene: TRBV29-1
CDR3nt: TGCAACGTTCGGACCGACACAGGTTATGGCTACACCTTC
CDR3aa: CNVRTDTGYGYTF

d_gene: .
abundance: .
j_gene: TRBJ1-2
v_gene: TRBV6-5
CDR3nt: TGTGCCAGCAGTACCCGAGGGTATGGCTACACCTTC
CDR3aa: CASSTRGYGYTF

d_gene: TRBD1
abundance: .
j_gene: TRBJ2-7
v_gene: TRBV6-6
CDR3nt: TGTATCAGCCAGGAAGGGACAGAGACCTACGAGCAGTACTTC
CDR3aa: CISQEGTETYEQYF

d_gene: .
abundance: few
j_gene: TRBJ1-4
v_gene: TRBV5-1
CDR3nt: TGCGCCAGCAGCTTGGATCCTAATGAAAAACTGTTTTTT
CDR3aa: CASSLDPNEKLFF

d_gene: TRBD1
abundance: .
j_gene: TRBJ2-3
v_gene: TRBV10-3
CDR3nt: TGTGCCATCTCTCAGGGGACAGATACGCAGTGTTTT
CDR3aa: CAISQGTDTQCF

d_gene: .
abundance: .
j_gene: TRBJ2-1
v_gene: TRBV20-1
CDR3nt: TGCAGTGCTAGAGTTCCGGGTGAGCAGTTCTTC
CDR3aa: CSARVPGEQFF

d_gene: .
abundance: once
j_gene: TRBJ2-5
v_gene: TRBV5-6
CDR3nt: TGTGCCAGTAGCATCCAGGTCGGTGCTCAAGAGACCCAGTACTTC
CDR3aa: CASSIQVGAQETQYF

d_gene: .
abundance: .
j_gene: TRBJ1-1
v_gene: TRBV12-3/TRBV12-4
CDR3nt: TGTGCCAGTGCCTGGCTTACAGGCATTGAAGCTTTCTTT
CDR3aa: CASAWLTGIEAFF

d_gene: .
abundance: many
j_gene: TRBJ2-3
v_gene: TRBV5-1
CDR3nt: TGCGCCAGCAGCTTGTTGGGTCCAGATACGCAGTATTTT
CDR3aa: CASSLLGPDTQYF

d_gene: .
abundance: .
j_gene: TRBJ2-7
v_gene: TRBV7-8
CDR3nt: TGTGCCAGCAGCCAAACCCGCAGGGCGGAGGTTTATCAGCAGTGCTTC
CDR3aa: CASSQTRRAEVYQQCF

d_gene: .
abundance: .
j_gene: TRBJ2-1
v_gene: TRBV12-1
CDR3nt: TGTGCCAGCAGCTTTGTACCCTGCTGGACTGGCGGGAGAGGCGAGCAGTTCTTC
CDR3aa: CASSFVPCWTGGRGEQFF

d_gene: .
abundance: .
j_gene: TRBJ2-3
v_gene: TRBV7-8
CDR3nt: TGTGCCATCAGTCAAACTTTAGGTGCGTCGTTAGCTACGCAGTATTTT
CDR3aa: CAISQTLGASLATQYF

d_gene: TRBD1
abundance: .
j_gene: TRBJ1-6
v_gene: TRBV11-2
CDR3nt: TGTGCCAGCAATGTCCGGGACAGCGATAATTCACCCCTCCACTTT
CDR3aa: CASNVRDSDNSPLHF

d_gene: TRBD1
abundance: .
j_gene: TRBJ1-6
v_gene: TRBV11-2
CDR3nt: TGTGCTAACAGCTTAGACAGGGGTAATTCACCCATCCACTTT
CDR3aa: CANSLDRGNSPIHF

d_gene: .
abundance: .
j_gene: TRBJ2-1
v_gene: TRBV11-2
CDR3nt: TGTGCCAGCAGTGGGGGCGGTGGGACGGAGTTTTGGAATGAGCAGTTCTTC
CDR3aa: CASSGGGGTEFWNEQFF

d_gene: .
abundance: once
j_gene: TRBJ1-2
v_gene: TRBV28
CDR3nt: TGTACCAGCAGTTGGGGCACAAACCCCATCTATGGCTACACCTTC
CDR3aa: CTSSWGTNPIYGYTF

d_gene: TRBD2
abundance: .
j_gene: TRBJ2-3
v_gene: TRBV4-2
CDR3nt: TGTGCCACCGGCCAAGGGCGCGGGAGCGGGGCAGATACGCAGTATTTT
CDR3aa: CATGQGRGSGADTQYF

d_gene: TRBD1
abundance: .
j_gene: TRBJ2-5
v_gene: TRBV29-1
CDR3nt: TGCAGGGTAGTGACAGGGGACCGAGAGACCCAGTACTTC
CDR3aa: CRVVTGDRETQYF

d_gene: .
abundance: many
j_gene: TRBJ1-5
v_gene: TRBV28
CDR3nt: TGTGCCAGCAGTCCCCGGGGTAGGGGCAGCAATCAGCCCCAGCATTTT
CDR3aa: CASSPRGRGSNQPQHF

d_gene: .
abundance: once
j_gene: TRBJ2-1
v_gene: TRBV4-1
CDR3nt: TGCGCCAGCAACCAAGAGTTGAGGAGCTCCTACAATGAGCAATTCTTC
CDR3aa: CASNQELRSSYNEQFF

d_gene: .
abundance: .
j_gene: TRBJ2-5
v_gene: TRBV6-1
CDR3nt: TGTGTCAGCAGGGGAGGTAACCAAGAGACCCAGAACTTC
CDR3aa: CVSRGGNQETQNF

d_gene: TRBD1
abundance: many
j_gene: TRBJ1-2
v_gene: TRBV10-3
CDR3nt: TGTGCCACCCACCTTGGACAGGAGAATATGGTCTTC
CDR3aa: CATHLGQENMVF

d_gene: .
abundance: .
j_gene: TRBJ2-3
v_gene: TRBV12-3/TRBV12-4
CDR3nt: TGTATCGGCAGTCCCCCGGGACTCTTCACAGATACGCAGTATTTT
CDR3aa: CIGSPPGLFTDTQYF

d_gene: .
abundance: .
j_gene: TRBJ2-7
v_gene: TRBV4-1
CDR3nt: TGCGCCAACAGCCAAGACCGGACTATCGGTTACTACGAGCAGTACTTC
CDR3aa: CANSQDRTIGYYEQYF

d_gene: TRBD2
abundance: .
j_gene: TRBJ2-2
v_gene: TRBV7-9
CDR3nt: TGTGCCAGCAGCTCCTCACTAGCGGGATATCACGGGGTGCTGTTTTTT
CDR3aa: CASSSSLAGYHGVLFF

d_gene: TRBD1
abundance: .
j_gene: TRBJ2-7
v_gene: TRBV12-3/TRBV12-4
CDR3nt: TGTGTCAGCAGTTTAATTGGACAGGGCGGGTCGGAGCAATACTTC
CDR3aa: CVSSLIGQGGSEQYF

d_gene: TRBD2
abundance: .
j_gene: TRBJ2-2
v_gene: TRBV28
CDR3nt: TGTGCCGGCAGTATAAATAGCGGGAGGGCCAGCACCAGGGAGCTGTTTTTT
CDR3aa: CAGSINSGRASTRELFF

d_gene: .
abundance: few
j_gene: TRBJ1-5
v_gene: TRBV20-1
CDR3nt: TGCAGTGCTAGAGAGGATCAGATTCAGCCCCAGCATTTT
CDR3aa: CSAREDQIQPQHF

d_gene: .
abundance: .
j_gene: TRBJ1-4
v_gene: TRBV5-1
CDR3nt: TGCGCCAGCAGCTTGGGTGGACAACGTGAAAAACTGTTTTTT
CDR3aa: CASSLGGQREKLFF

d_gene: TRBD2
abundance: .
j_gene: TRBJ2-2
v_gene: TRBV20-1
CDR3nt: TGCAGTGCTAGCGGGAGGATCATCGGGGAGCTGTTTTTT
CDR3aa: CSASGRIIGELFF

d_gene: .
abundance: .
j_gene: TRBJ1-5
v_gene: TRBV28
CDR3nt: TGTGCCAGCAGACACTCCCATGACAATCAGCCCCAACATTTT
CDR3aa: CASRHSHDNQPQHF

d_gene: .
abundance: .
j_gene: TRBJ2-2
v_gene: TRBV11-1
CDR3nt: TGTGCCAGCAGCGTAACTATCAGCTGGAGTTACCACACCGGGGAGCCGTTTTTT
CDR3aa: CASSVTISWSYHTGEPFF

d_gene: .
abundance: once
j_gene: TRBJ1-2
v_gene: TRBV5-6
CDR3nt: TGTGCCGGCAGCTTTGGCATGGAACAGGGCTATGGCTACACCTTC
CDR3aa: CAGSFGMEQGYGYTF

d_gene: .
abundance: .
j_gene: TRBJ2-3
v_gene: TRBV28
CDR3nt: TGTGCCAGCAGTTTAAGATGTATTTCCCACGAGGGCATAGATACGCAGTATTTT
CDR3aa: CASSLRCISHEGIDTQYF

d_gene: .
abundance: many
j_gene: TRBJ1-1
v_gene: TRBV4-1
CDR3nt: TGCGCCAGCAGCCAAGATATCACCACTGAAGCTTTCTTT
CDR3aa: CASSQDITTEAFF

d_gene: .
abundance: .
j_gene: TRBJ2-7
v_gene: TRBV29-1
CDR3nt: TGCAATGTTGGGGAAGGAAGGGACGAGCAGTACTTC
CDR3aa: CNVGEGRDEQYF

d_gene: TRBD1
abundance: .
j_gene: TRBJ2-2
v_gene: TRBV4-1
CDR3nt: TGCGCCAGTGGCCAAGGGACAGGGGGAGACACCGGGGAGCTGTTTTTT
CDR3aa: CASGQGTGGDTGELFF